This T cell receptor beta chain was identified during a study of blood T cells in healthy people across ages. V was pared by 2 bases and J by 11 bases, with 24 bases between. This CDR3 has 16 amino acids. Germline CDR1 is MGHRA and CDR2 is YSYEKL. Together with a sample-barcoded 5' primer, a J-beta primer mix was included in a second PCR lasting roughly 6 to 12 cycles. Sequencing yielded, for each sample, at least 3 million paired-end reads carrying CDR3. TCRdb independently ran MiXCR on the 5' RACE reads; one entry per CDR3 protein. The sample contains about 1.8 million distinct CDR3 sequences, 49% of which appear only once. A remark on this clonotype: Its target is not known.

Per sample, at least 5.5 micrograms of total RNA were extracted. Points from the study as a whole: The study found more naive CD4+ cells and higher diversity in long-lived than aged donors. Researchers deemed the diversity estimates from one million T cells underestimates.

The chain has TRBV4-1 and TRBJ2-5, with D possibly matching TRBD1 (8 bases). The material sequenced was blood. This TCR was sampled from a woman aged 35 to 49 in good health. Here the CDR3 DNA reads TGCGCCAGCAGCCAACCCGACAGGGGAGGGTACAATGAGCAGTACTTC. Amino acid sequence: CASSQPDRGGYNEQYF.